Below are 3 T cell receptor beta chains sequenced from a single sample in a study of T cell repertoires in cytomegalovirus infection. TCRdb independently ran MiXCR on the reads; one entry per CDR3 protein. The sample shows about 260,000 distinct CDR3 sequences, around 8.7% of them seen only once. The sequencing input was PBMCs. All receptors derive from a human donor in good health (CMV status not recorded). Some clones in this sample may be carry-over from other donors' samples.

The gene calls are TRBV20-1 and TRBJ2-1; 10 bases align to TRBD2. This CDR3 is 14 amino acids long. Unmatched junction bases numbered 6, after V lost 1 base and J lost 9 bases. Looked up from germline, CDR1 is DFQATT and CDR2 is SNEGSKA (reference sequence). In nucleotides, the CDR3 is TGCAGTGCTAGAGGTAGCGGGGGGCGGGGTGAGCAGTTCTTC. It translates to CSARGSGGRGEQFF.

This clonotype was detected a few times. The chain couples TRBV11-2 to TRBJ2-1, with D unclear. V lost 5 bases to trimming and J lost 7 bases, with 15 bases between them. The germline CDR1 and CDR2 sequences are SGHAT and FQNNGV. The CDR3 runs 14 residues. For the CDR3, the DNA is TGTGCCAGCAGCCCTCCTCCGGCCCAAAATGAGCAGTTCTTC. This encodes CASSPPPAQNEQFF.

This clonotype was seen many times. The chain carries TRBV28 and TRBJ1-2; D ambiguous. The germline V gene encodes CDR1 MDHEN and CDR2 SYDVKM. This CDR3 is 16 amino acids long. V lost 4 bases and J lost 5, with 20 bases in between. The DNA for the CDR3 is TGTGCCAGCAGTTCCCTTTCGACAACCCTGATATATGGCTACACCTTC. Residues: CASSSLSTTLIYGYTF.